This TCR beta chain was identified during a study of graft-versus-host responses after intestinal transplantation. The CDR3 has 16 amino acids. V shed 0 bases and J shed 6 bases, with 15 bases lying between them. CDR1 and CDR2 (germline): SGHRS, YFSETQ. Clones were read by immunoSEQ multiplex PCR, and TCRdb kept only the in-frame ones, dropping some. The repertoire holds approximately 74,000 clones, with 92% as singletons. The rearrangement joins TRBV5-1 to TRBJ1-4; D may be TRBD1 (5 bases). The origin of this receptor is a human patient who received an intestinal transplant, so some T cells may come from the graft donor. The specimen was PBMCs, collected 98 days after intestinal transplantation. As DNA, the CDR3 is TGCGCCAGCAGCTTGGATCCCGGGGCAGAAGATGAAAAACTGTTTTTT. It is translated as CASSLDPGAEDEKLFF.